Following are 32 T cell receptor beta chains from one sample sequenced in a study of post-analysis software for immune sequencing data. General study results and limits: When patients were compared with controls, four or five TRBV segments were more frequent, TRBV5-6, TRBV5-1 and TRBV20-1 among them.

Unique molecular identifiers featured in each of the TCR beta cDNA libraries. TCRdb re-called the PCR reads with MiXCR, one entry per CDR3 protein. The sample yields around 700,000 distinct CDR3 sequences, more than 50% seen once. These TCRs are of unknown antigen specificity. Specimen: blood. Receptors originate from a girl aged 2-9 years with multiple sclerosis.

This sequence joins TRBV11-2 and TRBJ2-7; 8 bases align to TRBD2. V trimming: 1 base; J trimming: 4 bases; junction bases outside the gene matches: 6. Germline loops: CDR1 SGHAT, CDR2 FQNNGV. The CDR3 runs to 15 residues. Here the CDR3 DNA reads TGTGCCAGCAGCTTAGCACTAGCGGACGTTTACGAGCAGTACTTC. It specifies CASSLALADVYEQYF.

The chain uses TRBV27 and TRBJ1-6; 11 nucleotides agree with TRBD1. The trim removed 8 bases at V and 6 bases at J, leaving 6 bases unmatched. Germline CDR1 reads MNHEY; CDR2 reads SMNVEV (reference sequence). There are 15 residues in the CDR3. The CDR3 loop reads CASALGTGGNSPLHF. The CDR3 nucleotides are TGTGCCAGCGCGCTCGGGACAGGGGGTAATTCACCCCTCCACTTT.

The rearrangement uses TRBV5-1 and TRBJ2-1; TRBD2 agrees at 8 bases. The CDR3 length is 17 residues. Germline V lookup: CDR1 SGHRS, CDR2 YFSETQ. V trimming: 0 bases; J trimming: 8 bases; junction bases outside the gene matches: 13. This chain's CDR3 is CASSLARKSGSPHEQFF. For the CDR3, the DNA is TGCGCCAGCAGCTTGGCCAGGAAGAGCGGGAGTCCACATGAGCAGTTCTTC.

The chain links TRBV29-1 to TRBJ2-1; D is ambiguous. This CDR3 comprises 14 residues. V lost 3 bases and J 0 bases, leaving 9 bases between the germline ends. Germline assignment: CDR1 SQVTM and CDR2 ANQGSEA. The CDR3 coding sequence is TGCAGCGTTGAGCCCTTCCACTCCTACAATGAGCAGTTCTTC. This gives the protein CSVEPFHSYNEQFF.

The chain is built from TRBV25-1 and TRBJ1-1, with 9 positions matching TRBD1. This CDR3 spans 15 amino acids. The V gene end was trimmed by 6 bases and the J gene end by 1 base; junction bases not matched to a gene: 6. CDR1 and CDR2 from the germline V gene are MGHDK and SYGVNS. Here the CDR3 reads CASRGGDRANTEAFF. In nucleotides, the CDR3 is TGTGCCAGCAGGGGAGGGGACAGGGCGAACACTGAAGCTTTCTTT.

The chain uses TRBV5-1 and TRBJ2-7; D is undetermined. The CDR3 is 12 residues long. The V and J ends lost 4 bases and 5 bases respectively, with 10 bases between them. CDR1 and CDR2 (germline): SGHRS, YFSETQ. The CDR3 DNA reads as TGCGCCAGCAGCCGATTATCGCACGAGCAGTACTTC. Translated: CASSRLSHEQYF.

This clonotype is a singleton in its sample. This chain joins TRBV7-9 and TRBJ1-2; 8 positions match TRBD1. Germline loops: CDR1 SEHNR, CDR2 FQNEAQ (reference sequence). V lost 1 base, J lost 8 bases, and 6 bases stayed unmatched. CDR3 length: 14 amino acids. CDR3 sequence reads: CASSLGQGRRGYTF. The CDR3, as DNA: TGTGCCAGCAGCTTAGGACAGGGGCGTCGAGGCTACACCTTC. Together with reference TRBV7-9 and TRBJ1-2, the CDR3 gives the full variable domain: DTGVSQNPRHKITKRGQNVTFRCDPISEHNRLYWYRQTLGQGPEFLTYFQNEAQLEKSRLLSDRFSAERPKGSFSTLEIQRTEQGDSAMYLCASSLGQGRRGYTFGSGTRLTVV.

This clonotype showed up just a few times. This chain joins TRBV15 and TRBJ1-4, with D unresolved. Trimming cost V 3 bases and J 8 bases, with 13 bases left between them. The CDR3 sequence is 14 residues long. Per germline, CDR1 LNHNV and CDR2 YYDKDF (reference sequence). This CDR3 reads CATSSNRGGEKLFF. The CDR3 DNA reads TGTGCCACCAGCAGTAACAGAGGAGGCGAAAAACTGTTTTTT.

This rearrangement joins TRBV6-2 or TRBV6-3 to TRBJ2-7; TRBD1 might be the D (5 bases). CDR1 is MNHEY, CDR2 SVGEGT, per germline. Trimming took off 2 bases at V and 0 bases at J, with 14 bases between the two ends. This CDR3 is 16 amino acids long. The CDR3 loop reads CASSYGAGGSSYEQYF. CDR3 coding DNA: TGTGCCAGCAGTTACGGGGCCGGTGGAAGCTCCTACGAGCAGTACTTC.

This clonotype appeared a few times. The chain couples TRBV20-1 to TRBJ1-2; TRBD1 might be the D (5 bases). Per the germline V gene, CDR1 is DFQATT and CDR2 is SNEGSKA (reference sequence). Trimming pared 1 base from V and 8 bases from J, leaving 11 bases between. There are 12 residues in the CDR3. The CDR3 DNA follows: TGCAGTGCTAGAGTAGGGGCATGGGGCTACACCTTC. Its translation: CSARVGAWGYTF.

The rearrangement uses TRBV27 and TRBJ2-7, with D possibly TRBD1 on 6 matching bases. CDR1 and CDR2 from the germline V gene are MNHEY and SMNVEV (reference sequence). V was trimmed by 2 bases and J by 0 bases, leaving 17 bases between them. This CDR3 has 17 residues. The DNA of the CDR3 is TGTGCCAGCAGTTTAGACGCCCCAGGGGCCCTCTCCTACGAGCAGTACTTC. This encodes CASSLDAPGALSYEQYF.

This chain links TRBV7-3 with TRBJ1-1, with no clear D. CDR1 and CDR2 from the germline V gene are SGHTA and FQGTGA. Deletions cut 3 bases from V and 1 base from J, with 6 bases between. The CDR3 extends over 13 amino acids. The CDR3 DNA follows: TGTGCCAGCAGCTTTACGGCGAACACTGAAGCTTTCTTT. Its translation: CASSFTANTEAFF.

The chain recombines TRBV6-2 or TRBV6-3 with TRBJ1-2, with D unclear. The V gene lost 2 bases and the J gene lost 8 bases, with 21 bases spanning the gap. The germline V gene has CDR1 MNHEY and CDR2 SVGEGT. The CDR3 is 16 residues long. The CDR3, as DNA: TGTGCCAGCAGTTACACAGCCCCCGGGCGATCGGGAGGCTACACCTTC. Translation: CASSYTAPGRSGGYTF.

This sequence joins TRBV5-6 and TRBJ2-3; D might be TRBD2 (5 bases). V lost 3 bases to trimming and J lost 9 bases, with 14 bases between them. This CDR3 has 13 amino acids. The germline V gene encodes CDR1 SGHDT and CDR2 YYEEEE. CDR3 protein: CASSSTWTETQYF. The CDR3 nucleotides read TGTGCCAGCAGCTCGACCTGGACTGAAACGCAGTATTTT.

This chain joins TRBV6-2 or TRBV6-3 and TRBJ2-5; either TRBD1 or TRBD2 may supply D (6 bases each). The CDR3 has 14 residues. Trimming left V 4 bases short and J 4 bases short, with 13 bases between. Germline V gene data show CDR1 as MNHEY and CDR2 as SVGEGT. The CDR3, as DNA: TGTGCCAGCAGTTCAAGGGGGGACCGAGAGACCCAGTACTTC. This codes for CASSSRGDRETQYF.

CDR3 DNA: TGTGCCAGCAGCCACCCAGCGGGTGGGATCTACGAGCAGTACTTC. Translating it yields CASSHPAGGIYEQYF. The V call is TRBV4-2, the J call TRBJ2-7; D might be TRBD2 (6 bases). Trimming pared 3 bases from V and 3 bases from J, leaving 15 bases between. Germline loops: CDR1 LGHNA, CDR2 YNFKEQ. The CDR3 is made up of 15 amino acids.

The chain combines TRBV5-1 with TRBJ2-3; D unclear. Germline CDR1 is SGHRS and CDR2 is YFSETQ. The CDR3 is 15 residues long. Trimming stripped 0 bases from V and 0 bases from J, with 8 bases between. The CDR3 bases are TGCGCCAGCAGCTTGGGGCAGTCTAGCACAGATACGCAGTATTTT. Translating gives CASSLGQSSTDTQYF. Supplemented by reference TRBV5-1 and TRBJ2-3, the full variable domain reads KAGVTQTPRYLIKTRGQQVTLSCSPISGHRSVSWYQQTPGQGLQFLFEYFSETQRNKGNFPGRFSGRQFSNSRSEMNVSTLELGDSALYLCASSLGQSSTDTQYFGPGTRLTVL.

The rearrangement uses TRBV15 and TRBJ2-5; TRBD2 might be the D (5 bases). CDR1 LNHNV and CDR2 YYDKDF come from the germline V gene (reference sequence). V was clipped by 3 bases and J by 5 bases, with 13 bases between them. CDR3 length: 14 amino acids. Written as DNA, the CDR3 is TGTGCCACCAGCAGCGTGGGAGTACCGGAGACCCAGTACTTC. Translated, it gives CATSSVGVPETQYF. The full variable domain, in which reference TRBV15 and TRBJ2-5 provide the parts outside the CDR3, is DAMVIQNPRYQVTQFGKPVTLSCSQTLNHNVMYWYQQKSSQAPKLLFHYYDKDFNNEADTPDNFQSRRPNTSFCFLDIRSPGLGDTAMYLCATSSVGVPETQYFGPGTRLLVL.

The chain links TRBV6-5 to TRBJ2-1; D is perhaps TRBD2 (5 bases). Per germline, CDR1 MNHEY and CDR2 SVGAGI. Trimming took off 0 bases at V and 6 bases at J, with 9 bases between the two ends. This CDR3 contains 14 residues. CDR3 amino acids: CASSYSGEANEQFF. The CDR3 DNA reads as TGTGCCAGCAGTTACTCCGGGGAAGCCAATGAGCAGTTCTTC.

This clonotype came up a few times. The chain couples TRBV29-1 to TRBJ2-5; 9 bases are shared with TRBD1. This CDR3 spans 13 amino acids. CDR1 and CDR2 (germline): SQVTM, ANQGSEA. V shed 6 bases, J shed 1 base, and the junction held 3 bases outside the gene matches. This CDR3 is CSVATGGQETQYF. In DNA form, the CDR3 reads TGCAGCGTCGCGACAGGGGGCCAAGAGACCCAGTACTTC.

To note about this clonotype: A read error may produce the germline difference seen at one junction end. The chain has TRBV5-1 and TRBJ2-1, with 7 bases that match TRBD1. Germline V CDR1 and CDR2: SGHRS, YFSETQ. This CDR3 contains 14 residues. This CDR3 reads CASSSWTGYNEQFF. The DNA of the CDR3 is TGTGCCAGCAGCAGCTGGACAGGATACAATGAGCAGTTCTTC.

V usage is TRBV29-1 and J usage is TRBJ2-4; TRBD2 aligns across 9 bases. CDR3 size: 16 residues. Looked up from germline, CDR1 is SQVTM and CDR2 is ANQGSEA. After removal of 3 bases from V and 3 bases from J, the junction contained 9 bases not matched to a gene. CDR3: CSVDLTAGGRKNIQYF. The CDR3 DNA reads as TGCAGCGTTGATCTTACGGCGGGGGGGCGCAAAAACATTCAGTACTTC. Supplemented by reference TRBV29-1 and TRBJ2-4, the full variable domain reads SAVISQKPSRDICQRGTSLTIQCQVDSQVTMMFWYRQQPGQSLTLIATANQGSEATYESGFVIDKFPISRPNLTFSTLTVSNMSPEDSSIYLCSVDLTAGGRKNIQYFGAGTRLSVL.

This clonotype came up a few times. J is TRBJ1-5 and V is TRBV29-1; D not resolved. Trimming shortened V by 4 bases and J by 7 bases, and 14 bases separated the two germline ends. The CDR3 length is 13 residues. Per germline, CDR1 SQVTM and CDR2 ANQGSEA. The CDR3 nucleotides read TGCAGCGTTGCCTCCGGACTCTACCAGCCCCAGCATTTT. It translates to CSVASGLYQPQHF.

The gene calls are TRBV28 and TRBJ1-2, with D uncertain. CDR3 length: 13 residues. Between the trimmed V and J ends, which lost 2 bases and 6 bases, there was a span of 10 bases. Germline V lookup: CDR1 MDHEN, CDR2 SYDVKM. The CDR3 sequence is CASSLPPDHGYTF. In nucleotides, the CDR3 is TGTGCCAGCAGTTTACCGCCGGACCATGGCTACACCTTC.

The chain joins TRBV7-2 to TRBJ2-3, with no clear D. The CDR3 length is 11 residues. The V and J ends lost 1 base and 10 bases respectively, with 6 bases between them. In germline, CDR1 is SGHTA, CDR2 FQGNSA. CDR3 bases: TGTGCCAGCAGCTTAGAGTTGGCGCAGTATTTT. Protein product: CASSLELAQYF.

The chain has TRBV2 and TRBJ2-1, with 10 bases lining up with TRBD2. Trimming at V came to 9 bases and at J to 4 bases, leaving 18 bases not matched to a gene. There are 18 residues in the CDR3. CDR1 is SNHLY, CDR2 FYNNEI, per germline. Written as DNA, the CDR3 is TGTGCCAGGAGCCCCAGATCTATCCTAGCGGGAGTTTACAATGAGCAGTTCTTC. It translates to CARSPRSILAGVYNEQFF.

The V and J genes are TRBV15 and TRBJ2-3; D is uncertain. V was cut by 5 bases and J by 2 bases, with 5 bases left in between. The CDR3 length is 12 residues. Germline V gene sequence: CDR1 LNHNV, CDR2 YYDKDF (reference sequence). The CDR3 loop reads CATSQLTDTQYF. The CDR3 region has the DNA TGTGCCACCAGCCAACTCACAGATACGCAGTATTTT.

This clonotype was observed at least ten times. CDR3 in amino acids: CASSLDISGSTDTQYF. In DNA, the CDR3 is TGTGCCAGCAGCTTAGATATTAGCGGGAGCACAGATACGCAGTATTTT. The chain combines TRBV7-2 with TRBJ2-3, with 7 bases lining up with TRBD2. CDR1 and CDR2 from the germline V gene are SGHTA and FQGNSA. J was trimmed by 0 bases and V by 1 base; bases with no gene match: 4. The CDR3 spans 16 residues.

This chain connects TRBV11-2 to TRBJ1-2; 7 positions match TRBD1. The germline CDR1 and CDR2 sequences are SGHAT and FQNNGV. V lost 5 bases and J lost 5; bases outside the gene matches: 8. The CDR3 runs to 14 residues. CDR3 coding DNA: TGTGCCAGCAGCCCCGGACAGGTTCCATATGGCTACACCTTC. It codes for CASSPGQVPYGYTF.

This clonotype appeared a few times. The chain combines TRBV5-6 with TRBJ2-5; 13 bases line up with TRBD2. Germline values: CDR1 SGHDT, CDR2 YYEEEE. The CDR3 contains 19 residues. The V segment lost 0 bases and the J segment 2 bases; nucleotides outside the gene matches: 10. CDR3 sequence (DNA): TGTGCCAGCAGCTTGGAACTAGCGGGGGGGCCAGTGGGGCAAGAGACCCAGTACTTC. It is translated as CASSLELAGGPVGQETQYF.

This clonotype was counted only a few times. The rearrangement links TRBV7-8 to TRBJ2-5; the match to TRBD2 covers 11 bases. Germline V gives CDR1 SGHVS, CDR2 FQNEAQ. The V segment lost 1 base and the J segment 2 bases; nucleotides outside the gene matches: 3. CDR3 length: 16 residues. The CDR3 is CASSLGVAGGQETQYF. In DNA, the CDR3 is TGTGCCAGCAGCTTAGGGGTAGCGGGAGGGCAAGAGACCCAGTACTTC.

This clonotype was detected only once. The J gene is TRBJ1-2, the V gene TRBV5-1, with D unclear. Trimming took 0 bases from V and 6 from J, leaving 9 bases between them. The CDR3 consists of 13 residues. Germline lookup yields CDR1 SGHRS and CDR2 YFSETQ. CDR3 coding DNA: TGCGCCAGCAGCTTGGCCGACCTCAATGGCTACACCTTC. Translating it yields CASSLADLNGYTF.